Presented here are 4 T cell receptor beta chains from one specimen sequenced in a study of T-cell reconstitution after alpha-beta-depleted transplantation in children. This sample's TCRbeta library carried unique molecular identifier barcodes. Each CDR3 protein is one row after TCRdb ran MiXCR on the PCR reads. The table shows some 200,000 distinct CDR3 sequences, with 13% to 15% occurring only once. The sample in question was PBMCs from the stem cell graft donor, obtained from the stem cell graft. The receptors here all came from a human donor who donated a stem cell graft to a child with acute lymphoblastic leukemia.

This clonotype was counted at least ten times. CDR3 residues: CATSSQVLYNEQFF. For the CDR3, the DNA is TGCGCCACCTCGTCGCAGGTTCTCTACAATGAGCAGTTCTTC. This rearrangement joins TRBV10-2 to TRBJ2-1; the D is unclear. The CDR3 length is 14 residues. V lost 10 bases, J lost 3 bases, and 16 bases lay in between. Germline assignment: CDR1 WSHSY and CDR2 SAAADI.

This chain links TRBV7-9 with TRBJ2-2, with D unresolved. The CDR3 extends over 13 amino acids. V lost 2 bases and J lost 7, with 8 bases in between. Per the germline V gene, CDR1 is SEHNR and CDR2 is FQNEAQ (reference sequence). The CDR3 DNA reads TGTGCCAGCAGCTTAAACCAAGGCGGGGAGCTGTTTTTT. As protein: CASSLNQGGELFF.

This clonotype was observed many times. CDR3 sequence reads: CSARDRGSTDTQYF. DNA of the CDR3: TGCAGTGCTAGAGACAGGGGGAGCACAGATACGCAGTATTTT. The J gene is TRBJ2-3, the V gene TRBV20-1; TRBD1 aligns across 7 bases. The germline V gene encodes CDR1 DFQATT and CDR2 SNEGSKA (reference sequence). Trimming removed 0 bases from V and 0 bases from J; junction bases left unmatched: 0. The CDR3 runs to 14 residues.

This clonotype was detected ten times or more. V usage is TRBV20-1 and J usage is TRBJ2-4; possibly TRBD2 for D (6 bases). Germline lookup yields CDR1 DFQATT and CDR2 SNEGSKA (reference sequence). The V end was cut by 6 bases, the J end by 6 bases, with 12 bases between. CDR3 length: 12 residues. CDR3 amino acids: CSAWRGGNIQYF. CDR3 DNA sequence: TGCAGTGCCTGGAGGGGTGGAAACATTCAGTACTTC.